Listed below are T cell receptor beta chains from one sample, sequenced in a study of control samples from healthy donors and cancer patients. The assay was immunoSEQ multiplex PCR, and TCRdb's table has in-frame clones only and misses some. This sample has 35,000 to 45,000 clones; around four fifths occur once, and the top ten carry about 45%. Specimen: blood. Receptors were obtained from a man aged 60 to 75 in good health. Both conserved end residues are part of each CDR3. Each record gives: D gene, V gene, clone size, J gene, CDR3 protein, CDR3 DNA. The D gene is left open where the match is weak. Some rows mark clone size as missing; the rest say once, few, many or name a class of expanded clone.

D: TRBD1; V: TRBV3-1/TRBV3-2; size: -; J: TRBJ1-1; CDR3: CASSARDRNTEAFF; DNA: TGTGCCAGCAGCGCCCGGGACAGGAACACTGAAGCTTTCTTT
D: -; V: TRBV6-2/TRBV6-3; size: -; J: TRBJ2-2; CDR3: CASSSTMGGVLGAGELFF; DNA: TGTGCCAGCAGTTCGACTATGGGGGGTGTGTTGGGCGCCGGGGAGCTGTTTTTT
D: TRBD1; V: TRBV5-1; size: -; J: TRBJ2-6; CDR3: CASSLGDRGSGANVLTF; DNA: TGCGCCAGCAGCTTGGGAGACAGGGGGTCAGGGGCCAACGTCCTGACTTTC
D: -; V: TRBV6-5; size: -; J: TRBJ1-1; CDR3: CASIDWGYTEAFF; DNA: TGTGCCAGCATCGACTGGGGTTACACTGAAGCTTTCTTT
D: -; V: TRBV10-3; size: once; J: TRBJ2-3; CDR3: CAISEGPGGRADTQYF; DNA: TGTGCCATCAGTGAGGGACCGGGGGGCCGCGCAGATACGCAGTATTTT
D: -; V: TRBV7-2; size: -; J: TRBJ1-2; CDR3: CASSLAGMGGGYTF; DNA: TGTGCCAGCAGCTTAGCAGGGATGGGAGGCGGCTACACCTTC
D: TRBD1; V: TRBV2; size: -; J: TRBJ1-4; CDR3: CASRRQGENEKLFF; DNA: TGTGCCAGCAGAAGACAGGGAGAAAATGAAAAACTGTTTTTT
D: -; V: TRBV18; size: -; J: TRBJ1-3; CDR3: CASSPPIKGRNTIYF; DNA: TGTGCCAGCTCACCACCGATAAAGGGCCGAAACACCATATATTTT
D: -; V: TRBV28; size: -; J: TRBJ1-5; CDR3: CASTLGSRGHQPQHF; DNA: TGTGCCAGCACCTTGGGCTCCCGGGGGCATCAGCCCCAGCATTTT
D: TRBD2; V: TRBV5-1; size: -; J: TRBJ2-1; CDR3: CASNSKAGASYNEQFF; DNA: TGCGCCAGCAACTCCAAAGCGGGAGCATCCTACAATGAGCAGTTCTTC
D: -; V: TRBV3-1/TRBV3-2; size: -; J: TRBJ2-5; CDR3: CASSQDAVRETQYF; DNA: TGTGCCAGCAGCCAAGATGCAGTTCGCGAGACCCAGTACTTC
D: TRBD2; V: TRBV2; size: -; J: TRBJ2-7; CDR3: CASSENGLAVYEQYF; DNA: TGTGCCAGCAGTGAAAACGGACTAGCGGTCTACGAGCAGTACTTC
D: -; V: TRBV5-1; size: -; J: TRBJ2-7; CDR3: CASSLDGSSRDEQYF; DNA: TGCGCCAGCAGCTTGGACGGCAGCTCTCGGGACGAGCAGTACTTC
D: -; V: TRBV9; size: once; J: TRBJ2-5; CDR3: CASSVFLGTQYF; DNA: TGTGCCAGCAGCGTATTCTTGGGGACCCAGTACTTC
D: -; V: TRBV7-2; size: -; J: TRBJ2-3; CDR3: CASSYRPWQGSDTQYF; DNA: TGTGCCAGCAGCTATAGACCCTGGCAGGGATCAGATACGCAGTATTTT
D: TRBD1; V: TRBV6-6; size: once; J: TRBJ2-1; CDR3: CASSKQGAGSEQFF; DNA: TGTGCCAGCAGTAAACAGGGGGCAGGGAGTGAGCAGTTCTTC
D: -; V: TRBV6-4; size: -; J: TRBJ2-6; CDR3: CASGEPGLSGANVLTF; DNA: TGTGCCAGCGGTGAACCCGGTCTCTCTGGGGCCAACGTCCTGACTTTC
D: -; V: TRBV3-1/TRBV3-2; size: once; J: TRBJ1-5; CDR3: CASSQAMGVQPQHF; DNA: TGTGCCAGCAGCCAAGCAATGGGCGTGCAGCCCCAGCATTTT
D: -; V: TRBV19; size: -; J: TRBJ2-5; CDR3: CASSYRQGHEETQYF; DNA: TGTGCCAGTAGTTATAGGCAGGGCCATGAAGAGACCCAGTACTTC
D: -; V: TRBV19; size: once; J: TRBJ1-1; CDR3: CASSIPGFTEAFF; DNA: TGTGCCAGTAGTATTCCGGGTTTCACTGAAGCTTTCTTT
D: -; V: TRBV29-1; size: -; J: TRBJ2-1; CDR3: CSVLTGGGEQFF; DNA: TGCAGCGTTTTGACTGGGGGCGGTGAGCAGTTCTTC
D: -; V: TRBV6-2/TRBV6-3; size: -; J: TRBJ2-1; CDR3: CASSWGFEGNNEQFF; DNA: TGTGCCAGCAGTTGGGGCTTTGAGGGTAACAATGAGCAGTTCTTC
D: -; V: TRBV3-1/TRBV3-2; size: -; J: TRBJ2-7; CDR3: CASSSSSVYEQYF; DNA: TGTGCCAGCAGTTCCTCTAGCGTCTACGAGCAGTACTTC
D: -; V: TRBV4-1; size: -; J: TRBJ1-3; CDR3: CASSQAAATGNTIYF; DNA: TGCGCCAGCAGCCAAGCGGCGGCCACTGGAAACACCATATATTTT
D: -; V: TRBV21-1; size: -; J: TRBJ2-2; CDR3: CASSPWTGDTGELFF; DNA: TGTGCCAGCAGCCCATGGACAGGGGACACCGGGGAGCTGTTTTTT
D: -; V: TRBV5-5; size: -; J: TRBJ1-2; CDR3: CASSRIYGQLSYGYTF; DNA: TGTGCCAGCAGCCGGATTTACGGACAACTAAGTTATGGCTACACCTTC
D: TRBD2; V: TRBV5-1; size: -; J: TRBJ2-5; CDR3: CASSWSGERETQYF; DNA: TGCGCCAGCAGCTGGAGCGGGGAGAGAGAGACCCAGTACTTC
D: TRBD2; V: TRBV6-5; size: -; J: TRBJ2-7; CDR3: CAARLTSGSPNEQYF; DNA: TGTGCCGCACGCTTGACTAGCGGGAGCCCCAACGAGCAGTACTTC
D: TRBD1; V: TRBV5-6; size: -; J: TRBJ1-4; CDR3: CASSHNRQGGEKLFF; DNA: TGTGCCAGCAGCCATAATCGACAGGGAGGCGAAAAACTGTTTTTT
D: -; V: TRBV18; size: -; J: TRBJ2-5; CDR3: CASSPKGGGETQYF; DNA: TGTGCCAGCTCACCAAAGGGGGGCGGAGAGACCCAGTACTTC
D: TRBD1; V: TRBV24-1; size: -; J: TRBJ1-5; CDR3: CATSDSTGVQPQHF; DNA: TGTGCCACCAGTGATTCTACAGGGGTGCAGCCCCAGCATTTT
D: -; V: TRBV5-4; size: few; J: TRBJ1-6; CDR3: CASSLFSRGGAPLHF; DNA: TGTGCCAGCAGCTTGTTCTCCCGGGGGGGGGCACCCCTCCACTTT
D: TRBD1; V: TRBV9; size: once; J: TRBJ1-6; CDR3: CASSGRQGANSPLHF; DNA: TGTGCCAGCAGCGGGAGACAGGGGGCAAATTCACCCCTCCACTTT
D: -; V: TRBV2; size: -; J: TRBJ2-7; CDR3: CASLGPGPYEQYF; DNA: TGTGCCAGCCTCGGACCGGGCCCCTACGAGCAGTACTTC
D: -; V: TRBV7-8; size: -; J: TRBJ1-5; CDR3: CASSLAPGNRNQPQHF; DNA: TGTGCCAGCAGCTTAGCGCCGGGGAATCGCAATCAGCCCCAGCATTTT
D: TRBD2; V: TRBV19; size: -; J: TRBJ2-3; CDR3: CASSSSMAGATDTQYF; DNA: TGTGCCAGTAGTTCCTCCATGGCGGGAGCCACAGATACGCAGTATTTT
D: -; V: TRBV30; size: -; J: TRBJ2-7; CDR3: CAWSVLGYEQYF; DNA: TGTGCCTGGAGTGTACTGGGTTACGAGCAGTACTTC
D: TRBD1; V: TRBV6-5; size: -; J: TRBJ2-5; CDR3: CASNYGQGGRAETQYF; DNA: TGTGCCAGCAATTATGGACAGGGAGGCCGCGCAGAGACCCAGTACTTC
D: TRBD2; V: TRBV5-6; size: -; J: TRBJ2-3; CDR3: CASSLRTSGTSTDTQYF; DNA: TGTGCCAGCAGCCTACGGACTAGCGGGACTAGCACAGATACGCAGTATTTT
D: -; V: TRBV5-4; size: -; J: TRBJ1-1; CDR3: CASKVGRMNTEAFF; DNA: TGTGCCAGCAAAGTTGGGCGGATGAACACTGAAGCTTTCTTT
D: -; V: TRBV6-5; size: -; J: TRBJ1-3; CDR3: CASGVGLGNTIYF; DNA: TGTGCCAGCGGGGTGGGGTTGGGAAACACCATATATTTT
D: -; V: TRBV7-9; size: -; J: TRBJ2-2; CDR3: CASSFAGELFF; DNA: TGTGCCAGCAGCTTCGCCGGGGAGCTGTTTTTT
D: TRBD2; V: TRBV5-1; size: -; J: TRBJ2-5; CDR3: CASSLEGLAIETQYF; DNA: TGCGCCAGCAGCTTGGAGGGACTAGCTATAGAGACCCAGTACTTC
D: TRBD2; V: TRBV18; size: few; J: TRBJ2-1; CDR3: CASSPGLAGGGDNEQFF; DNA: TGTGCCAGCTCTCCTGGACTAGCGGGAGGCGGCGACAATGAGCAGTTCTTC
D: -; V: TRBV18; size: -; J: TRBJ2-7; CDR3: CASSPVGGWEQYF; DNA: TGTGCCAGCTCACCGGTGGGAGGCTGGGAGCAGTACTTC
D: TRBD1; V: TRBV4-1; size: -; J: TRBJ1-2; CDR3: CASSQVGDRGETDGYTF; DNA: TGCGCCAGCAGCCAAGTGGGGGACAGGGGCGAAACCGATGGCTACACCTTC
D: -; V: TRBV6-2/TRBV6-3; size: -; J: TRBJ2-2; CDR3: CASSPPFQAGELFF; DNA: TGTGCCAGCAGTCCGCCGTTCCAAGCCGGGGAGCTGTTTTTT
D: TRBD1; V: TRBV5-1; size: -; J: TRBJ2-1; CDR3: CASSSLRGGSSYNEQFF; DNA: TGCGCCAGCAGCTCACTACGAGGGGGCAGCTCCTACAATGAGCAGTTCTTC
D: TRBD1; V: TRBV18; size: -; J: TRBJ1-4; CDR3: CASSLAQGNNEKLFF; DNA: TGTGCCAGCTCACTAGCACAGGGGAATAATGAAAAACTGTTTTTT
D: -; V: TRBV5-6; size: once; J: TRBJ2-5; CDR3: CASSLQGYGRETQYF; DNA: TGTGCCAGCAGCCTACAGGGTTATGGACGGGAGACCCAGTACTTC
D: -; V: TRBV7-9; size: -; J: TRBJ2-5; CDR3: CASSPMAWETQYF; DNA: TGTGCCAGCAGCCCCATGGCCTGGGAGACCCAGTACTTC
D: -; V: TRBV7-2; size: -; J: TRBJ1-1; CDR3: CASSFTSGDTEAFF; DNA: TGTGCCAGCAGCTTTACATCAGGGGACACTGAAGCTTTCTTT
D: -; V: TRBV24-1; size: -; J: TRBJ2-1; CDR3: CATSEPRARLEEQFF; DNA: TGTGCCACCAGTGAGCCCCGGGCCCGCTTAGAGGAGCAGTTCTTC